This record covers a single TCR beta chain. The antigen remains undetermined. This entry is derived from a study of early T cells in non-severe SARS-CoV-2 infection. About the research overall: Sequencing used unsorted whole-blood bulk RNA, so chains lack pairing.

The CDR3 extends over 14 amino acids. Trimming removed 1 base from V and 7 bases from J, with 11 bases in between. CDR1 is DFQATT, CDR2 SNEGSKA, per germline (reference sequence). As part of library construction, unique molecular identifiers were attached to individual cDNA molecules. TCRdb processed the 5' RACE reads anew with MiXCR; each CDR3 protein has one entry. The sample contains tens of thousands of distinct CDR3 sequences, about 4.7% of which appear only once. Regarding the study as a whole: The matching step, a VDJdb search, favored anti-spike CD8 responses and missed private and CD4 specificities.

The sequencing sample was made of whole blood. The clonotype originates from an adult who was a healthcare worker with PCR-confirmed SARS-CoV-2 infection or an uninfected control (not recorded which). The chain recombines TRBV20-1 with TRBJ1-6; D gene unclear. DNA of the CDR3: TGCAGTGCTAGAGCAAGGCCGGGCAATTCACCCCTCCACTTT. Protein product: CSARARPGNSPLHF.